What follows are 20 T cell receptor beta chains derived from one specimen sequenced in a study of blood T cell repertoires in COVID-19. TCRdb's table, derived via immunoSEQ multiplex PCR, lists solely in-frame clones and lacks some. The repertoire holds about 200,000 clones, with roughly 86% as singletons. Specimen: peripheral blood. The receptors come from a man aged 55 to 70 with acute or convalescent COVID-19.

This rearrangement joins TRBV25-1 to TRBJ1-4; TRBD1 agrees at 10 bases. There are 15 residues in the CDR3. Germline lookup yields CDR1 MGHDK and CDR2 SYGVNS. V was pared by 4 bases and J by 7 bases, with 6 bases of the junction left unmatched. CDR3 loop: CASSGRQGAGEKLFF. In DNA form, the CDR3 reads TGTGCCAGCAGTGGAAGACAGGGGGCTGGTGAAAAACTGTTTTTT.

The sample holds a few counts of this clone. The CDR3, as DNA: TGCAGCGTTCAAATGCTCCGGACAGGTCAAGAGACCCAGTACTTC. Amino acid sequence: CSVQMLRTGQETQYF. The chain employs TRBV29-1 and TRBJ2-5; 7 nucleotides agree with TRBD1. The germline V gene encodes CDR1 SQVTM and CDR2 ANQGSEA. The CDR3 contains 15 residues. V gave up 5 bases and J gave up 2 bases; unmatched junction bases: 11.

The J gene is TRBJ2-2, the V gene TRBV4-1, with TRBD1 identical over 12 bases. CDR1 is MGHRA, CDR2 YSYEKL, per germline. The CDR3 is 18 residues long. V was pared by 3 bases and J by 4 bases, with 9 bases of the junction left unmatched. CDR3 amino acids: CASSHLSGTGGSTGELFF. The DNA of the CDR3 is TGCGCCAGCAGCCACCTATCCGGGACAGGGGGCAGCACCGGGGAGCTGTTTTTT.

This sequence joins TRBV7-9 and TRBJ2-1; 16 bases match TRBD2. V trimming: 4 bases; J trimming: 7 bases; junction bases outside the gene matches: 7. CDR1 is SEHNR and CDR2 is FQNEAQ in the germline V gene (reference sequence). The CDR3 spans 17 residues. This CDR3 reads CASSSGMGLAGGNEQFF. DNA for the CDR3: TGTGCCAGCAGCTCCGGGATGGGACTAGCGGGGGGGAATGAGCAGTTCTTC.

A single count supports this clone. CDR3 region: CASSTGTSGFYEQFF. DNA for the CDR3: TGCGCCAGCAGCACGGGGACTAGCGGGTTCTATGAGCAGTTCTTC. The chain couples TRBV5-1 to TRBJ2-1, with 12 bases matching TRBD2. This CDR3 comprises 15 residues. V dropped 4 bases and J dropped 8; count of bases not matched to a gene: 7. The germline gives CDR1 SGHRS, CDR2 YFSETQ.

A few counts support this clone. The genes are TRBV18 and TRBJ1-3; TRBD1 aligns across 7 bases. The CDR3 totals 19 residues. CDR1 KGHSH and CDR2 LQKENI come from the germline V gene. Germline trimming cut 1 base from V and 0 bases from J; bases unmatched to any gene: 12. CDR3 DNA sequence: TGTGCCAGCTCACCACAGGGACAGTTATTATCTTCCTCTGGAAACACCATATATTTT. Its protein is CASSPQGQLLSSSGNTIYF.

J is TRBJ2-3 and V is TRBV4-2; D uncertain. Per the germline V gene, CDR1 is LGHNA and CDR2 is YNFKEQ. CDR3 size: 13 residues. The V and J ends lost 1 base and 3 bases respectively, with 5 bases between them. The CDR3 reads CASSQGATDTQYF. The CDR3 nucleotides read TGTGCCAGCAGCCAAGGGGCTACAGATACGCAGTATTTT.

This clone was recorded only once. The chain is built from TRBV28 and TRBJ2-7, with a weak D call TRBD1 (6 bases). The CDR3 totals 14 residues. Trimming shortened V by 1 base and J by 6 bases, and 13 bases separated the two germline ends. Germline V gene lookup returns CDR1 MDHEN and CDR2 SYDVKM. The CDR3 DNA follows: TGTGCCAGCAGTTTATTCAGGGGAAGTGTCGAGCAGTACTTC. The encoded protein is CASSLFRGSVEQYF. Full variable domain (outside the CDR3, taken from reference TRBV28 and TRBJ2-7): DVKVTQSSRYLVKRTGEKVFLECVQDMDHENMFWYRQDPGLGLRLIYFSYDVKMKEKGDIPEGYSVSREKKERFSLILESASTNQTSMYLCASSLFRGSVEQYFGPGTRLTVT.

Turning to this clone: At the DNA level, this CDR3 is encoded by other sequences in the same sample as well. The chain joins TRBV18 to TRBJ1-1; 9 bases are a match to TRBD1. V was clipped by 3 bases and J by 3 bases; unmatched bases: 2. The germline CDR1 and CDR2 sequences are KGHSH and LQKENI. This CDR3 has 14 residues. As DNA, the CDR3 is TGTGCCAGCTCACCGGGACAGGGCCACACTGAAGCTTTCTTT. Translation: CASSPGQGHTEAFF.

CDR3 region: CASSQTTGGAYGYTF. CDR3 nucleotide sequence: TGTGCCAGCAGCCAGACAACAGGGGGCGCCTATGGCTACACCTTC. The rearrangement uses TRBV3-1 (or the pseudogene TRBV3-2) and TRBJ1-2; 9 nucleotides agree with TRBD1. V was pared by 3 bases and J by 4 bases, with 6 bases of the junction left unmatched. The length of the CDR3 is 15 residues. The germline V gene encodes CDR1 LGHDT and CDR2 YNNKEL (reference sequence).

V is TRBV30 and J is TRBJ1-6, with unresolved D. The germline V and J ends were trimmed by 4 bases and 4 bases, with 8 bases remaining between them. This CDR3 has 13 amino acids. The germline gives CDR1 GTSNPN, CDR2 SVGIG (reference sequence). In nucleotides, the CDR3 is TGTGCCTGGATTACAGAGTATAATTCACCCCTCCACTTT. It yields the protein CAWITEYNSPLHF.

This sequence joins TRBV9 and TRBJ1-3, with a possible D match to TRBD1 (5 bases). Deletions cut 4 bases from V and 3 bases from J, with 20 bases between. This CDR3 contains 17 residues. Per the germline V gene, CDR1 is SGDLS and CDR2 is YYNGEE. The DNA for the CDR3 is TGTGCCAGCAGCCAAACAGGTCCCCGAGGATATGGAAACACCATATATTTT. Translated: CASSQTGPRGYGNTIYF.

The chain has TRBV30 and TRBJ2-5; maybe TRBD2 (5 bases). Germline CDR1 GTSNPN, CDR2 SVGIG (reference sequence). The CDR3 contains 14 residues. V lost 0 bases to trimming and J lost 3 bases, with 11 bases between them. The CDR3 coding sequence is TGTGCCTGGAGTGTATGGTCCGGGAAAGAGACCCAGTACTTC. It translates to CAWSVWSGKETQYF.

The gene calls are TRBV27 and TRBJ1-6; D possibly corresponds to TRBD1 (5 bases). V lost 6 bases and J lost 9, with 18 bases in between. The CDR3 is 15 amino acids. CDR1 and CDR2 (germline): MNHEY, SMNVEV (reference sequence). The CDR3 DNA reads as TGTGCCAGCAGATATGACAGTTCTGTCGTTTCACCCCTCCACTTT. Its translation is CASRYDSSVVSPLHF.

This chain joins TRBV7-8 and TRBJ2-1, with D perhaps TRBD1 (6 bases). The V and J ends lost 1 base and 8 bases respectively, with 9 bases between them. The CDR3 has 13 amino acids. CDR1 is SGHVS and CDR2 is FQNEAQ in the germline V gene. Here the CDR3 reads CASSLGRGYEQFF. In nucleotides, the CDR3 is TGTGCCAGCAGCTTAGGTAGGGGGTATGAGCAGTTCTTC.

The rearrangement uses TRBV25-1 and TRBJ1-1; a weak D match, TRBD1 (5 bases). Deletions cut 7 bases from V and 5 bases from J, with 14 bases between. From germline, CDR1 is MGHDK and CDR2 SYGVNS. This CDR3 is built from 13 residues. This chain's CDR3 is CASTESGITEAFF. The CDR3 DNA is TGTGCCAGCACCGAGTCAGGGATAACTGAAGCTTTCTTT.

This clone was counted once. Other DNA sequences from this sample encode an identical CDR3 as well. The CDR3 loop is CASSSRGTGELFF. Written as DNA, the CDR3 is TGCGCCAGCAGCTCAAGGGGCACCGGGGAGCTGTTTTTT. V gene TRBV5-1 combines with J gene TRBJ2-2; D is perhaps TRBD1 (5 bases). V was clipped by 3 bases and J by 4 bases, with 7 bases between them. Per germline, CDR1 SGHRS and CDR2 YFSETQ. CDR3 length equals 13 residues.

A single count supports this clone. This sequence joins TRBV6-5 and TRBJ2-3, with a weak D call TRBD1 (5 bases). V was pared by 0 bases and J by 0 bases, with 10 bases between. Germline V lookup: CDR1 MNHEY, CDR2 SVGAGI. The CDR3 runs to 16 residues. The CDR3 coding sequence is TGTGCCAGCAGTTACTCGACAGTCGCTAGCACAGATACGCAGTATTTT. It yields the protein CASSYSTVASTDTQYF.

The V call is TRBV3-1 (or the pseudogene TRBV3-2), the J call TRBJ2-3, with TRBD2 identical over 10 bases. Germline values: CDR1 LGHDT, CDR2 YNNKEL (reference sequence). Trimming at V came to 0 bases and at J to 6 bases, leaving 12 bases not matched to a gene. The CDR3 is 18 amino acids. CDR3 bases: TGTGCCAGCAGCCAAGATATTGGGGCTAGCGGGGGATTGGATACGCAGTATTTT. It translates to CASSQDIGASGGLDTQYF.

V and J are TRBV6-2 or TRBV6-3 and TRBJ1-1; 10 bases line up with TRBD1. Trimming removed 4 bases from V and 7 bases from J; junction bases left unmatched: 3. Germline V gene data show CDR1 as MNHEY and CDR2 as SVGEGT. The CDR3 totals 13 residues. Here the CDR3 DNA reads TGTGCCAGCAGTTTAGACAGGGGGCGTGAAGCTTTCTTT. Its translation is CASSLDRGREAFF.